The T cell receptor (beta chain) under discussion was sequenced for a study of blood T cell repertoires in COVID-19. Study in general: Specimens from acute and convalescent COVID-19 originated in the United States, Italy and Spain. Sources were T cells, B-cell-depleted T cells, or PBMCs; the material itself was cDNA or gDNA.

V was pared by 7 bases and J by 7 bases, with 19 bases between. CDR3 size: 14 residues. Per the germline V gene, CDR1 is LNHDA and CDR2 is SQIVND (reference sequence). Original data processing: From reference gene primer amplification, estimates of nucleated cell counts were derived. Here immunoSEQ multiplex PCR was the method, and the copy in TCRdb shows in-frame clones only, minus some. Clone size and V and J calls were adopted from that table, with D and trimming inferred from the DNA. This table holds approximately 90,000 clones, roughly 80% found once. In this sample, this clone turned up once. The sequence was collected from a man older than 75 with active or convalescent COVID-19. Sequenced: peripheral blood. This rearrangement joins TRBV19 to TRBJ1-2; D is ambiguous. For the CDR3, the DNA is TGTGCCAGTACTTACCCCGATCTGCCAGGTGGCTACACCTTC. It yields the protein CASTYPDLPGGYTF.